This entry lists 32 T cell receptor beta chains sequenced from one sample in a study of blood T cell repertoires in COVID-19 (dated by TCRdb to 2020 to 2022). The method was the immunoSEQ multiplex PCR assay. This immuneACCESS table, as held by TCRdb, lists in-frame sequences with V and J called but not all clones. Of the missing ones, under half trace to an unresolved V gene in checked studies; the others have no known cause. Here the sample has a few hundred thousand clones; more than 80% occur a single time. The ten top clones hold roughly 1.2% of the sample. Sequenced sample: peripheral blood. These receptors were collected from a man in his forties with acute or convalescent COVID-19.

This chain links TRBV28 with TRBJ2-3, with TRBD1 as a possible D gene (6 bases). The length of the CDR3 is 17 residues. V was clipped by 5 bases and J by 2 bases, with 20 bases between them. Germline loops: CDR1 MDHEN, CDR2 SYDVKM. The CDR3 spells CASSAWTVRVNTDTQYF. The CDR3 DNA is TGTGCCAGCAGTGCGTGGACAGTCCGTGTTAACACAGATACGCAGTATTTT.

V usage is TRBV3-1 (or the pseudogene TRBV3-2) and J usage is TRBJ2-2, with 10 bases that match TRBD1. Trimming removed 6 bases from V and 5 bases from J; junction bases left unmatched: 6. Germline lookup yields CDR1 LGHDT and CDR2 YNNKEL (reference sequence). The CDR3 contains 15 residues. CDR3 nucleotides: TGTGCCAGCAGACCCGGGACAGGGGTGACCGGGGAGCTGTTTTTT. This translates into CASRPGTGVTGELFF.

The rearrangement joins TRBV21-1 to TRBJ2-7; the table's D gene call, TRBD1, was not cross checked with the DNA. TRBV21-1 is noted as a pseudogene. The CDR3 covers 13 residues. This CDR3 is CASIQGAGHEQYF. DNA for the CDR3: TGTGCCAGCATACAGGGGGCTGGCCACGAGCAGTACTTC.

This chain joins TRBV3-1 (or the pseudogene TRBV3-2) and TRBJ2-1, with 8 nucleotides matching TRBD2. Germline CDR1 reads LGHDT; CDR2 reads YNNKEL (reference sequence). The CDR3 has 17 residues. V gave up 4 bases and J gave up 5 bases; unmatched junction bases: 13. CDR3 DNA sequence: TGTGCCAGCAGCCGTGACTTGCGGGGGGCCAGGAACAATGAGCAGTTCTTC. Translated: CASSRDLRGARNNEQFF.

The chain has TRBV6-5 and TRBJ1-5, with D possibly TRBD1 on 5 matching bases. Trimming took off 0 bases at V and 5 bases at J, with 11 bases between the two ends. CDR1 and CDR2 from the germline V gene are MNHEY and SVGAGI. The CDR3 has 15 amino acids. Written as DNA, the CDR3 is TGTGCCAGCAGTTACTCACCAGGGCGTGATCAGCCCCAGCATTTT. Amino acids: CASSYSPGRDQPQHF.

The chain recombines TRBV19 with TRBJ2-5; 7 bases fit TRBD2. The CDR3 contains 13 residues. V lost 7 bases and J lost 4; bases outside the gene matches: 6. CDR1 and CDR2 (germline): LNHDA, SQIVND (reference sequence). CDR3 nucleotides: TGTGCCAGTACCAAAGGGAGGGGAGAGACCCAGTACTTC. The encoded protein is CASTKGRGETQYF. The full variable domain, rest sourced from reference TRBV19 and TRBJ2-5, is DGGITQSPKYLFRKEGQNVTLSCEQNLNHDAMYWYRQDPGQGLRLIYYSQIVNDFQKGDIAEGYSVSREKKESFPLTVTSAQKNPTAFYLCASTKGRGETQYFGPGTRLLVL.

This clone was detected only once. The V gene is TRBV28, the J gene TRBJ1-4; D is perhaps TRBD1 (5 bases). CDR1 MDHEN and CDR2 SYDVKM come from the germline V gene. The CDR3 totals 12 residues. Trimming removed 7 bases from V and 4 bases from J, with 7 bases in between. The CDR3 DNA reads as TGTGCCAGCACCCAGGGTAATGAAAAACTGTTTTTT. Protein product: CASTQGNEKLFF.

This rearrangement joins TRBV15 to TRBJ1-2; D is possibly TRBD1 (6 bases). Germline-derived CDR1 and CDR2 are LNHNV and YYDKDF (reference sequence). Trimming pared 5 bases from V and 6 bases from J, leaving 13 bases between. The CDR3 is 13 amino acids. CDR3 coding DNA: TGTGCCACCAGCCCCCAGGGGAGGGATGGCTACACCTTC. This gives the protein CATSPQGRDGYTF.

This sequence joins TRBV7-9 and TRBJ2-3, with a weak D call TRBD2 (5 bases). Germline V CDR1 and CDR2: SEHNR, FQNEAQ (reference sequence). The CDR3 covers 12 residues. The V end was cut by 5 bases, the J end by 5 bases, with 8 bases between. For the CDR3, the DNA is TGTGCCAGCAGCCCCGGACTAGATACGCAGTATTTT. This translates into CASSPGLDTQYF.

This rearrangement joins TRBV6-2 or TRBV6-3 to TRBJ2-7; 7 bases fit TRBD2. Germline V lookup: CDR1 MNHEY, CDR2 SVGEGT. This CDR3 has 14 amino acids. Losses at the gene ends were 2 bases for V and 3 bases for J; bases not matched to a gene: 4. In nucleotides, the CDR3 is TGTGCCAGCAGTTACGGGGGGGTCCTCTACGAGCAGTACTTC. Translated, it gives CASSYGGVLYEQYF.

The rearrangement links TRBV30 to TRBJ2-3, with D tentatively TRBD2 (6 bases). Trimming cost V 2 bases and J 5 bases, with 20 bases left between them. This CDR3 spans 16 amino acids. Germline CDR1 reads GTSNPN; CDR2 reads SVGIG (reference sequence). CDR3 DNA: TGTGCCTGGAGTTCCGGAGGTCAGCGGGTAATAGATACGCAGTATTTT. Translation: CAWSSGGQRVIDTQYF.

The V and J genes are TRBV18 and TRBJ1-5, with D perhaps matching TRBD1 (5 bases). V shed 1 base and J shed 2 bases, with 12 bases lying between them. The V gene's germline CDR1 is KGHSH and CDR2 LQKENI. The CDR3 has 16 residues. The CDR3 here is CASSPRSGGRNQPQHF. For the CDR3, the DNA is TGTGCCAGCTCACCACGTTCGGGGGGACGCAATCAGCCCCAGCATTTT.

This chain links TRBV7-2 with TRBJ2-7; D gene uncertain. Trimming took off 1 base at V and 2 bases at J, with 9 bases between the two ends. Looked up from germline, CDR1 is SGHTA and CDR2 is FQGNSA. The CDR3 contains 14 residues. For the CDR3, the DNA is TGTGCCAGCAGCTTAGATGGCATACCCTACGAGCAGTACTTC. Translated: CASSLDGIPYEQYF.

The chain employs TRBV3-1 (or the pseudogene TRBV3-2) and TRBJ1-2; D remains unclear. The ends were cut back, 4 bases at V and 8 bases at J, with 14 bases in the middle. This CDR3 has 13 residues. CDR1 LGHDT and CDR2 YNNKEL come from the germline V gene (reference sequence). CDR3 sequence reads: CASSLKSAGGYTF. The CDR3 DNA follows: TGTGCCAGCAGCCTAAAATCCGCGGGCGGCTACACCTTC.

The chain uses TRBV5-1 and TRBJ1-4; D possibly corresponds to TRBD1 (6 bases). Germline CDR1 SGHRS, CDR2 YFSETQ. V was cut by 3 bases and J by 6 bases, with 18 bases left in between. The CDR3 is 16 amino acids. CDR3 nucleotides: TGCGCCAGCAGCTCCAGTCTGACAGGCAGGGATGAAAAACTGTTTTTT. The encoded protein is CASSSSLTGRDEKLFF.

CDR3 nucleotide sequence: TGTGCCAGCAGCCCAATTACCGGGACAGGGGGCATCTGGGCTGAAGCTTTCTTT. The encoded protein is CASSPITGTGGIWAEAFF. V gene TRBV7-9 combines with J gene TRBJ1-1; 12 bases agree with TRBD1. CDR1 and CDR2 (germline): SEHNR, FQNEAQ (reference sequence). CDR3 length: 18 amino acids. Germline trimming cut 5 bases from V and 6 bases from J; bases unmatched to any gene: 16.

As concerns this clone: Other DNA sequences in this specimen translate into the identical CDR3. The rearrangement uses TRBV28 and TRBJ2-7; 10 bases line up with TRBD1. There are 15 residues in the CDR3. Germline V gene sequence: CDR1 MDHEN, CDR2 SYDVKM. J lost 1 base, V lost 4 bases, and 4 bases had no gene match. CDR3 coding DNA: TGTGCCAGCAGTTCGCCGGGACAGGGGTCCTACGAGCAGTACTTC. Its protein product is CASSSPGQGSYEQYF.

V gene TRBV18 combines with J gene TRBJ1-4, with 7 positions matching TRBD1. CDR1 is KGHSH, CDR2 LQKENI, per germline. The CDR3 loop spans 16 amino acids. V dropped 1 base and J dropped 3; count of bases not matched to a gene: 5. CDR3 sequence reads: CASSPRAGQSNEKLFF. CDR3 DNA sequence: TGTGCCAGCTCACCACGGGCGGGACAGTCTAATGAAAAACTGTTTTTT.

The chain carries TRBV28 and TRBJ2-5; no reliable D call. Germline CDR1 MDHEN, CDR2 SYDVKM. The V end was cut by 7 bases, the J end by 1 base, with 10 bases between. This CDR3 has 13 amino acids. The CDR3 protein is CASTYSFQETQYF. The CDR3 DNA sequence: TGTGCCAGCACCTATTCCTTCCAAGAGACCCAGTACTTC.

The chain combines TRBV5-1 with TRBJ2-7, with 9 bases matching TRBD1. Losses at the gene ends were 2 bases for V and 2 bases for J; bases not matched to a gene: 8. CDR3 length: 16 residues. Germline values: CDR1 SGHRS, CDR2 YFSETQ. This CDR3 reads CASSLIGGQGTYEQYF. In DNA, the CDR3 is TGCGCCAGCAGCTTAATCGGGGGACAGGGAACCTACGAGCAGTACTTC.

The genes are TRBV7-8 and TRBJ1-1; D is unresolved. The CDR3 has 13 residues. The V gene's germline CDR1 is SGHVS and CDR2 FQNEAQ. The germline V and J ends were trimmed by 3 bases and 4 bases, with 9 bases remaining between them. For the CDR3, the DNA is TGTGCCAGCAGCTTTGAAGCGAGCACTGAAGCTTTCTTT. Residues: CASSFEASTEAFF.

V is TRBV28 and J is TRBJ2-7, with D maybe TRBD2 (5 bases). From germline, CDR1 is MDHEN and CDR2 SYDVKM. This CDR3 is 15 amino acids long. Trimming left V 2 bases short and J 1 base short, with 12 bases between. CDR3: CASSLPMDSSYEQYF. CDR3 DNA: TGTGCCAGCAGTTTACCGATGGACTCTTCCTACGAGCAGTACTTC.

This clone was counted a few times. V usage is TRBV25-1 and J usage is TRBJ1-1; the match to TRBD1 covers 7 bases. Germline V gene sequence: CDR1 MGHDK, CDR2 SYGVNS. The CDR3 contains 16 residues. Trimming at V came to 1 base and at J to 4 bases, leaving 9 bases not matched to a gene. CDR3 nucleotide sequence: TGTGCCAGCAGTGAATTTGGGGGCAGGGGGAGCACTGAAGCTTTCTTT. Translating it yields CASSEFGGRGSTEAFF.

The chain carries TRBV19 and TRBJ2-7; 9 bases are shared with TRBD1. This CDR3 comprises 15 residues. The germline CDR1 and CDR2 sequences are LNHDA and SQIVND (reference sequence). J gave up 3 bases and V 2 bases, and 5 bases lay outside the gene matches. CDR3 amino acids: CASSIQDRGNYEQYF. The CDR3 DNA reads TGTGCCAGTAGTATACAGGACAGGGGAAACTACGAGCAGTACTTC.

This chain joins TRBV7-9 and TRBJ1-3; tentative D call: TRBD1 (5 bases). The germline V gene has CDR1 SEHNR and CDR2 FQNEAQ (reference sequence). V lost 1 base and J 5 bases, leaving 12 bases between the germline ends. The CDR3 runs to 15 residues. CDR3 in amino acids: CASSLGRGMRNTIYF. The CDR3 coding sequence is TGTGCCAGCAGCTTAGGTAGGGGCATGAGAAACACCATATATTTT.

This clone was picked up a small number of times. This chain connects TRBV9 to TRBJ1-2; TRBD1 agrees at 7 bases. CDR1 and CDR2 (germline): SGDLS, YYNGEE. Trimming at V came to 3 bases and at J to 0 bases, leaving 5 bases not matched to a gene. This CDR3 comprises 15 residues. The CDR3 bases are TGTGCCAGCAGCGCCAGGACAGGTCCTAACTATGGCTACACCTTC. Residues: CASSARTGPNYGYTF. The full variable domain, in which reference TRBV9 and TRBJ1-2 provide the parts outside the CDR3, is DSGVTQTPKHLITATGQRVTLRCSPRSGDLSVYWYQQSLDQGLQFLIQYYNGEERAKGNILERFSAQQFPDLHSELNLSSLELGDSALYFCASSARTGPNYGYTFGSGTRLTVV.

The sample holds one count of this clone. The J gene is TRBJ2-1, the V gene TRBV9; weak D call: TRBD1 (6 bases). The CDR3 totals 12 residues. Germline V CDR1 and CDR2: SGDLS, YYNGEE. The V end was cut by 0 bases, the J end by 9 bases, with 7 bases between. The CDR3: CASSVVQGEQFF. CDR3 nucleotides: TGTGCCAGCAGCGTAGTACAGGGTGAGCAGTTCTTC.

This clone was seen a handful of times. This chain uses TRBV7-9 with TRBJ1-5, with D perhaps matching TRBD1 (6 bases). The germline V gene encodes CDR1 SEHNR and CDR2 FQNEAQ (reference sequence). V shed 6 bases and J shed 6 bases, with 15 bases lying between them. The length of the CDR3 is 14 residues. The CDR3 DNA follows: TGTGCCAGCAGAGGACCAGGGGCGGCTCAGCCCCAGCATTTT. It specifies CASRGPGAAQPQHF. Combining the CDR3 with reference TRBV7-9 and TRBJ1-5 gives the whole variable domain DTGVSQNPRHKITKRGQNVTFRCDPISEHNRLYWYRQTLGQGPEFLTYFQNEAQLEKSRLLSDRFSAERPKGSFSTLEIQRTEQGDSAMYLCASRGPGAAQPQHFGDGTRLSIL.

The chain combines TRBV21-1 with TRBJ2-7; the listed D gene, TRBD1, was not tested against the DNA. TRBV21-1 is recorded as a pseudogene. The CDR3 is 14 amino acids. The CDR3 nucleotides are TGTGCCAGCAGCAAAGCGCGTCAGGGCTACGAGCAGTACTTC. It specifies CASSKARQGYEQYF.

The rearrangement links TRBV5-4 to TRBJ2-5; D is ambiguous. The V gene's germline CDR1 is SGHNT and CDR2 YYREEE (reference sequence). The germline V and J ends were trimmed by 3 bases and 2 bases, with 5 bases remaining between them. The CDR3 is 12 amino acids. The CDR3 here is CASSSYQETQYF. CDR3 in DNA: TGTGCCAGCAGCTCTTATCAAGAGACCCAGTACTTC.

CDR3 loop: CASSTSDRPPNYGYTF. CDR3 sequence (DNA): TGTGCCAGTAGTACCTCGGACAGACCGCCTAACTATGGCTACACCTTC. This rearrangement joins TRBV19 to TRBJ1-2, with D possibly being TRBD1 (6 bases). CDR3 length: 16 amino acids. Germline V gene sequence: CDR1 LNHDA, CDR2 SQIVND (reference sequence). Trimming shortened V by 4 bases and J by 0 bases, and 15 bases separated the two germline ends.

This clone has only one observation. The gene calls are TRBV27 and TRBJ1-1; TRBD1 might be the D (5 bases). The CDR3 runs to 12 residues. CDR1 MNHEY and CDR2 SMNVEV come from the germline V gene (reference sequence). Trimming left V 4 bases short and J 10 bases short, with 13 bases between. The CDR3 loop reads CASSSGPRGAFF. In DNA form, the CDR3 reads TGTGCCAGCAGTTCCGGGCCAAGGGGAGCTTTCTTT.